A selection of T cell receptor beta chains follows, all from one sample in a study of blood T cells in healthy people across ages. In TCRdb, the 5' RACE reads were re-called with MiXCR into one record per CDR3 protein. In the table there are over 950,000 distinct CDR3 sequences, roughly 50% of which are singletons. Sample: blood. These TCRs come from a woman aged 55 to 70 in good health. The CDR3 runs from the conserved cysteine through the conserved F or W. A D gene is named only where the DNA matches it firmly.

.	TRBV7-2	CASLRGSPADTQYF
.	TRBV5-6	CASAQGRLNSPLHF
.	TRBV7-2	CASSLNSGEQYF
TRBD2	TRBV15	CATSREVRGVSYNEQFF
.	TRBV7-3	CASSLSHNSYEQYF
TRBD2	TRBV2	CASSRQRTSANRETQYF
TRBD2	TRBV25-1	CASSDLGDYRDNEQFF
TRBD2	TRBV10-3	CAIEAGSSYEQYF
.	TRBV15	CATSRDWLQETQYF
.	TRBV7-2	CASSPSGRTYEQYF
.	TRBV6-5	CASSYSYNSGANVLTF
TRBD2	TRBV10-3	CAISRTSGMRETQYF
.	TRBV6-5	CASSYEGRINLYF
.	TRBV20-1	CSARDTTEDFLLHNYGYTF
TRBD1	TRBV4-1	CASSQTGARTGELFF
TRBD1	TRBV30	CAWRQGAGYGYTF
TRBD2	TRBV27	CASSAGGSYNEQFF
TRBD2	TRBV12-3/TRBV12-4	CASSLGTSGTYNEQFF
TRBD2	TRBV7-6	CASSMMTSGYQETQYF
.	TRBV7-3	CASSLANQETQFF
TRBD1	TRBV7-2	CASSLLEGAGTF
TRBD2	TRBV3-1	CASSRRLAGVTDTQYF
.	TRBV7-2	CASSLGQGTETQYF
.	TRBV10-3	CAIRSGTQSPYEQYF
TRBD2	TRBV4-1	CASSPVGLGREDQYF
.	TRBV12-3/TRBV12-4	CASSLQGTGANVLTF
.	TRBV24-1	CATSDLHGQETQYF
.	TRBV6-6	CASSKDNNQPQHF
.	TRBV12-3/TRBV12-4	CASSPRGNSPLHF
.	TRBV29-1	CSVVPDNEQFF
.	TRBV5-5	CASSFPLFTGVYEQYF
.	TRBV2	CASTERGEQPQHF
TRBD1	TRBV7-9	CASSPAGTATDTQYF
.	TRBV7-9	CASSRPSTGTEQYF
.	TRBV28	CASSFASAYNGQFF
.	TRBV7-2	CASRQGLGQTYEQYF
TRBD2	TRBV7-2	CASALTSRPSTDTQYF
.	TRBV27	CASSSPGRLETQYF
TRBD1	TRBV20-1	CSARDRWGQGPNTEAFF
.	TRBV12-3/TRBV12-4	CASGLSGRADTQYF
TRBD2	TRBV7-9	CASSSTSGLISYEQYF
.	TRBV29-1	CSVGHGARETQYF
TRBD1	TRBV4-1	CASTQGGREKLFF
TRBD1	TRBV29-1	CSVEDGQGAYEQYF
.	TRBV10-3	CASWAGNTGELFF
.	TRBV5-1	CASSLVFNYEQYF
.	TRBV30	CAWSVTGYEQFF
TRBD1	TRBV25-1	CASSAIQGMGTEAFF
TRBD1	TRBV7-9	CASSFQTGWETQYF
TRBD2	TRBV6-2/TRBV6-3	CASSRTSGSGYEQYF
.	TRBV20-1	CSAAYGVYNEQFF
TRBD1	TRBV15	CATRTGPSDEQFF
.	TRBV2	CASGNGVAGEQYF
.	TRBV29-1	CSVAPGGGETQYF
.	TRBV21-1	CASSKLWTSGRADTQYF
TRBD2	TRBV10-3	CAVRERSSGIPDTQYF
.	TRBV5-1	CASSLPGPHYEQYF
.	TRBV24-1	CATSDPTGEYNEQFF
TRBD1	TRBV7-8	CASSPRADRGADTQYF